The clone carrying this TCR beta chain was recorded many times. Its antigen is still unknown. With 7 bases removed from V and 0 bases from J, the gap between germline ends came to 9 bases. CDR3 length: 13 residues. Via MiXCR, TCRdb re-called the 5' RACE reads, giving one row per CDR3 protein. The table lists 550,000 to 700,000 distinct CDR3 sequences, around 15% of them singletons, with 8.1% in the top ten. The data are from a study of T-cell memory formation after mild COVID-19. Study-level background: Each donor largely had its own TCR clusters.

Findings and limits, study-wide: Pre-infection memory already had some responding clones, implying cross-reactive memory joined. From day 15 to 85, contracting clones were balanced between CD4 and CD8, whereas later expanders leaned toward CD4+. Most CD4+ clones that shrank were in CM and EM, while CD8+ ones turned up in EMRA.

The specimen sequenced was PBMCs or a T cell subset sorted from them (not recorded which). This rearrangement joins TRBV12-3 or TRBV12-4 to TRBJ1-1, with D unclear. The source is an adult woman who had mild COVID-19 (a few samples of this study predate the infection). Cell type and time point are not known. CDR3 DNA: TGTGCCAGCACCCCCAGGTTGAACACTGAAGCTTTCTTT. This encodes CASTPRLNTEAFF.